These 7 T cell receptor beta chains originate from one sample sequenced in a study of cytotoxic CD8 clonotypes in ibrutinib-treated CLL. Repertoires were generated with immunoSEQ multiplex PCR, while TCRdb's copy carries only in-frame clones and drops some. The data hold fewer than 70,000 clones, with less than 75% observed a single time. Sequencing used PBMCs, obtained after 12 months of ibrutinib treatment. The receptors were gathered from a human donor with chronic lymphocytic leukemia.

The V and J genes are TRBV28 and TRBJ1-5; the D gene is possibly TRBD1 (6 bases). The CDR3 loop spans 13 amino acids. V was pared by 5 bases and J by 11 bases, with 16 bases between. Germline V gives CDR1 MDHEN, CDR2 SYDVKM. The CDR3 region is CASSQGLILSQHF. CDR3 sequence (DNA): TGTGCCAGCAGTCAGGGGTTGATTCTCTCCCAGCATTTT.

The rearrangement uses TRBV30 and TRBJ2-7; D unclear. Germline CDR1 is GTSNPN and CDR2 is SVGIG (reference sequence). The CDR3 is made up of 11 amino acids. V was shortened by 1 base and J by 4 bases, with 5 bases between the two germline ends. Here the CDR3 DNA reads TGTGCCTGGAGTGGATTTTACGAGCAGTACTTC. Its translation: CAWSGFYEQYF.

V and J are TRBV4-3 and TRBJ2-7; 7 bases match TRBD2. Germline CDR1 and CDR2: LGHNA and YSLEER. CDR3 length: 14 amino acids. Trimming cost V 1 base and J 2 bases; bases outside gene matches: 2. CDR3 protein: CASSQGLAPYEQYF. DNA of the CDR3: TGCGCCAGCAGCCAAGGACTAGCCCCCTACGAGCAGTACTTC.

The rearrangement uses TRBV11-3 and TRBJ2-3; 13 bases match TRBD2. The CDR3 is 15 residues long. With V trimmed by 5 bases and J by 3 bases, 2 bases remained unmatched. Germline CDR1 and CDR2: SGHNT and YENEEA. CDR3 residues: CASSRTSGSTDTQYF. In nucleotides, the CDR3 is TGTGCCAGCAGCCGGACTAGCGGGAGTACAGATACGCAGTATTTT.

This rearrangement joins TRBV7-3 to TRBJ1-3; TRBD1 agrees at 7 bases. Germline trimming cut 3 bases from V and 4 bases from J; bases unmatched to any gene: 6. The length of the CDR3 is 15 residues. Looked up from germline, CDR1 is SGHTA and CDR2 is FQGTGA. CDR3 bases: TGTGCCAGCAGCTTGCAAGGGGGCTTGGGAAACACCATATATTTT. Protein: CASSLQGGLGNTIYF.

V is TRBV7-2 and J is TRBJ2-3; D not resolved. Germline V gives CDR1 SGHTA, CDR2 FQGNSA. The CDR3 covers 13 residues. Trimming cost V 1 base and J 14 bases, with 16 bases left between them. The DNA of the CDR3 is TGTGCCAGCAGCTTAGAGTCGGATATGCTGGGGTATTTT. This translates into CASSLESDMLGYF.

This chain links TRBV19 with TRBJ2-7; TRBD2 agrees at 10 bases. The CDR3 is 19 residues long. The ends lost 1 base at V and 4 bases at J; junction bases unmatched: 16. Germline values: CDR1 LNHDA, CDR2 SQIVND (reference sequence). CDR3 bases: TGTGCCAGTAGTATAGGATGGACTAGCGGTTACCACTCTGGGTACGAGCAGTACTTC. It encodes CASSIGWTSGYHSGYEQYF. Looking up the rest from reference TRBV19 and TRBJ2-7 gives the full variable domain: DGGITQSPKYLFRKEGQNVTLSCEQNLNHDAMYWYRQDPGQGLRLIYYSQIVNDFQKGDIAEGYSVSREKKESFPLTVTSAQKNPTAFYLCASSIGWTSGYHSGYEQYFGPGTRLTVT.